These 21 T cell receptor beta chains originate from one sample sequenced in a study of T cells in Graves' hyperthyroidism and ophthalmopathy. From RNA transcripts, TCR beta CDR3 regions were amplified. First-round RT-PCR of the TCR CDR3 relied on the HTBI primer set. TCRdb recomputed calls from the multiplex PCR reads with MiXCR, one row per CDR3 protein. The table records roughly 580,000 distinct CDR3 sequences, approximately 13% of them present only once. Sequencing was performed on blood. Every receptor here comes from a woman aged 25 to 39 with Graves' hyperthyroidism that later progressed to Graves' ophthalmopathy.

There are many counts of this clonotype. The chain uses TRBV12-3 or TRBV12-4 and TRBJ1-6, with D unresolved. Trimming stripped 2 bases from V and 0 bases from J, with 5 bases between. The CDR3 is 15 residues long. Here the CDR3 DNA reads TGTGCCAGCAGTTTATCCGGCTCCTATAATTCACCCCTCCACTTT. Translating it yields CASSLSGSYNSPLHF.

This clonotype has only a few counts. Since a much larger clone is just one base distant, this may be a read error. V usage is TRBV11-3 and J usage is TRBJ1-1; no clear D gene. Germline CDR1 reads SGHNT; CDR2 reads YENEEA. V lost 7 bases and J lost 3, with 12 bases in between. The CDR3 has 13 amino acids. The CDR3 is CASNLIADTEAFF. In DNA form, the CDR3 reads TGTGCCAGCAACCTAATCGCGGACACTGAAGCTTTCTTT.

This clonotype was detected many times. The chain joins TRBV20-1 to TRBJ2-5; D is possibly TRBD1 (5 bases). Per the germline V gene, CDR1 is DFQATT and CDR2 is SNEGSKA (reference sequence). V was shortened by 3 bases and J by 2 bases, with 7 bases between the two germline ends. This CDR3 is 12 amino acids long. The CDR3 sequence is CSARDTQETQYF. CDR3 coding DNA: TGCAGTGCTAGGGACACACAAGAGACCCAGTACTTC.

In its sample, this clonotype was seen a few times. The V call is TRBV20-1, the J call TRBJ2-1; 10 bases line up with TRBD2. CDR3 size: 17 residues. J lost 6 bases, V lost 3 bases, and 14 bases had no gene match. Germline CDR1 reads DFQATT; CDR2 reads SNEGSKA (reference sequence). This CDR3 is CSASSASGSALGNEQFF. The DNA of the CDR3 is TGCAGTGCTAGTTCGGCTAGCGGGAGTGCTTTGGGCAATGAGCAGTTCTTC.

This clonotype has ten or more counts. The chain carries TRBV9 and TRBJ1-6, with D perhaps TRBD1 (5 bases). CDR1 and CDR2 (germline): SGDLS, YYNGEE. This CDR3 is 13 amino acids long. V gave up 4 bases and J gave up 10 bases, with 12 bases separating them. The CDR3 DNA is TGTGCCAGCAGCCCAAGCGGGGACTCACCCCTCCACTTT. Protein product: CASSPSGDSPLHF.

The table lists this clonotype with many counts. CDR3 residues: CASTYPPFTDTQYF. CDR3 coding DNA: TGTGCCAGCACATATCCCCCATTCACAGATACGCAGTATTTT. The J gene is TRBJ2-3, the V gene TRBV28; D remains ambiguous. The ends were cut back, 7 bases at V and 2 bases at J, with 13 bases in the middle. Germline V gene data show CDR1 as MDHEN and CDR2 as SYDVKM. This CDR3 spans 14 amino acids.

This clonotype was detected many times. The J gene is TRBJ2-2, the V gene TRBV9, with TRBD2 matching 7 bases. V shed 3 bases, J shed 6 bases, and the junction held 11 bases outside the gene matches. Germline CDR1 SGDLS, CDR2 YYNGEE. There are 16 residues in the CDR3. Written as DNA, the CDR3 is TGTGCCAGCAGCGCATCGGTAGGGACTACGCCCGGGGAGCTGTTTTTT. This codes for CASSASVGTTPGELFF.

This clonotype came up many times. This chain uses TRBV10-3 with TRBJ2-7; maybe TRBD1 (6 bases). The germline V gene has CDR1 ENHRY and CDR2 SYGVKD. There are 14 residues in the CDR3. With 10 bases removed from V and 6 bases from J, the gap between germline ends came to 22 bases. The CDR3 loop is CASSHPDRYLEQYF. DNA of the CDR3: TGTGCCAGCTCCCATCCGGACAGATATCTCGAGCAGTACTTC.

This clonotype was counted at least ten times. CDR3 nucleotide sequence: TGTGCCAGCAGGCTGAGGGACACCGCTAACTATGGCTACACCTTC. It encodes CASRLRDTANYGYTF. The chain uses TRBV2 and TRBJ1-2; D is perhaps TRBD1 (6 bases). Trimming pared 6 bases from V and 0 bases from J, leaving 14 bases between. From germline, CDR1 is SNHLY and CDR2 FYNNEI. The CDR3 spans 15 residues.

V is TRBV19 and J is TRBJ1-4; TRBD1 matches at 7 bases. The V segment lost 5 bases and the J segment 1 base; nucleotides outside the gene matches: 7. Germline values: CDR1 LNHDA, CDR2 SQIVND (reference sequence). This CDR3 has 16 residues. CDR3 DNA sequence: TGTGCCAGTAGTCTGCGACAGGGACTAACTAATGAAAAACTGTTTTTT. It yields the protein CASSLRQGLTNEKLFF.

This clonotype was counted between two and nine times. This chain links TRBV20-1 with TRBJ1-2; D gene uncertain. CDR3 length: 15 amino acids. Germline CDR1 reads DFQATT; CDR2 reads SNEGSKA (reference sequence). V dropped 3 bases and J dropped 7 bases, with 21 bases sitting between them. CDR3 protein: CSASTSGWQPPGYTF. CDR3 DNA: TGCAGTGCTAGTACTTCAGGTTGGCAACCTCCTGGCTACACCTTC.

This clonotype was recorded many times. This chain links TRBV7-2 with TRBJ2-1; D gene ambiguous. CDR3 length: 15 residues. The V gene's germline CDR1 is SGHTA and CDR2 FQGNSA. The ends were cut back, 1 base at V and 0 bases at J, with 7 bases in the middle. The CDR3 loop reads CASSLDDSSYNEQFF. The CDR3 DNA reads TGTGCCAGCAGCTTAGACGATAGCTCCTACAATGAGCAGTTCTTC.

The CDR3 region has the DNA TGCGCCAGCAGCCAAGGCTCTAGGACAGACTACACAGATACGCAGTATTTT. This translates into CASSQGSRTDYTDTQYF. This sequence joins TRBV4-1 and TRBJ2-3, with D perhaps TRBD1 (6 bases). Germline CDR1 and CDR2: MGHRA and YSYEKL. The V and J ends lost 1 base and 2 bases respectively, with 16 bases between them. CDR3 size: 17 residues.

This clonotype was recorded a few times. The chain carries TRBV27 and TRBJ1-1; no clear D gene. CDR3 length: 13 amino acids. Looked up from germline, CDR1 is MNHEY and CDR2 is SMNVEV (reference sequence). V shed 2 bases and J shed 7 bases, with 11 bases lying between them. This chain's CDR3 is CASSLSGGYEAFF. The CDR3 nucleotides are TGTGCCAGCAGTTTAAGTGGTGGTTATGAAGCTTTCTTT.

V is TRBV9 and J is TRBJ2-2; 7 bases match TRBD1. V lost 3 bases, J lost 5 bases, and 13 bases stayed unmatched. This CDR3 comprises 17 residues. Germline loops: CDR1 SGDLS, CDR2 YYNGEE. The CDR3 sequence: CASSGPYRDSGTGELFF. CDR3 DNA: TGTGCCAGCAGCGGACCCTACCGGGACAGCGGAACCGGGGAGCTGTTTTTT.

Concerning this clonotype: Since no conserved phenylalanine or tryptophan closes the CDR3, a read error is the likely cause. The gene calls are TRBV5-1 and TRBJ1-1; D gene uncertain. Germline CDR1 and CDR2: SGHRS and YFSETQ. This CDR3 comprises 14 residues. Trimming took 2 bases from V and 1 from J, leaving 9 bases between them. CDR3 nucleotide sequence: TGCGCCAGCAGCTTAGGTCCTTCGAACACTGAAGCTTTCCTT. Translated: CASSLGPSNTEAFL.

The rearrangement joins TRBV20-1 to TRBJ2-5; TRBD2 agrees at 7 bases. Trimming removed 5 bases from V and 9 bases from J; junction bases left unmatched: 9. Germline V gene sequence: CDR1 DFQATT, CDR2 SNEGSKA (reference sequence). This CDR3 comprises 12 residues. This chain's CDR3 is CSAVLGGGAQYF. CDR3 coding DNA: TGCAGTGCTGTTTTGGGCGGGGGAGCCCAGTACTTC.

The chain employs TRBV6-1 and TRBJ1-2; the match to TRBD1 covers 10 bases. The V segment lost 5 bases and the J segment 7 bases; nucleotides outside the gene matches: 13. This CDR3 contains 16 residues. The V gene's germline CDR1 is MNHNS and CDR2 SASEGT. The CDR3 DNA is TGTGCCAGCAGTACGGCCGGGACAGGGGAGTTTCTTGGCTACACCTTC. Encoded protein: CASSTAGTGEFLGYTF.

The rearrangement links TRBV9 to TRBJ2-5, with D hard to call. The CDR3 totals 13 residues. The ends were cut back, 3 bases at V and 1 base at J, with 7 bases in the middle. From germline, CDR1 is SGDLS and CDR2 YYNGEE. CDR3 sequence (DNA): TGTGCCAGCAGCGACGGAGTCCAAGAGACCCAGTACTTC. Amino acids: CASSDGVQETQYF. Drawing the rest from reference TRBV9 and TRBJ2-5, the complete variable domain is DSGVTQTPKHLITATGQRVTLRCSPRSGDLSVYWYQQSLDQGLQFLIQYYNGEERAKGNILERFSAQQFPDLHSELNLSSLELGDSALYFCASSDGVQETQYFGPGTRLLVL.

This clonotype has ten or more counts. The chain recombines TRBV29-1 with TRBJ1-3, with 9 bases identical to TRBD1. The CDR3 sequence is 14 residues long. Germline assignment: CDR1 SQVTM and CDR2 ANQGSEA. V shed 7 bases and J 8 bases; nucleotides not matched to a gene: 12. The CDR3 reads CSATRGTGRDTIYF. The CDR3 nucleotides are TGCAGCGCCACACGCGGGACAGGGAGGGACACCATATATTTT.

This clonotype was detected many times. V gene TRBV28 combines with J gene TRBJ1-4; D gene uncertain. With 2 bases removed from V and 8 bases from J, the gap between germline ends came to 15 bases. This CDR3 comprises 15 residues. The germline gives CDR1 MDHEN, CDR2 SYDVKM. This chain's CDR3 is CASSLQQLGPEKLFF. The CDR3 region has the DNA TGTGCCAGCAGTTTACAGCAGTTGGGCCCCGAAAAACTGTTTTTT.